The present TCR beta chain was sequenced within a study of Ad26.COV2.S vaccination and SARS-CoV-2 variants. Across the whole study: The vaccine Ad26.COV2.S was put into the muscle once, or twice with 56 days between.

On this clone: The antigen remains unidentified.

Regarding the study as a whole: Comparable non-spike TCR breadth was observed in vaccine and placebo recipients. Spike-specific TCR breadth was greater after Ad26.COV2.S than placebo.

The treatment is: some 20 received Ad26.COV2.S at low or high dose, single or two shots; 5 received placebo; per-sample allocation not given. Following the first vaccine or placebo injection, samples were taken on day 63. Germline trimming cut 3 bases from V and 2 bases from J; bases unmatched to any gene: 8. Germline-derived CDR1 and CDR2 are SEHNR and FQNEAQ (reference sequence). CDR3 length: 16 residues. Method: immunoSEQ multiplex PCR; TCRdb's copy keeps in-frame clones and lacks some. In the table there are 400,000 to 450,000 clones, about nine tenths of which are singletons. This clonotype was obtained from a person aged 18-60 years who received the Ad26.COV2.S COVID-19 vaccine or a placebo. This specimen was peripheral blood, taken in a trial of Ad26.COV2.S vaccine versus placebo. The chain combines TRBV7-9 with TRBJ2-3; TRBD2 matches at 7 bases. Written as DNA, the CDR3 is TGTGCCAGCAGCTTGCGGCGGGGGTACCTCACAGATACGCAGTATTTT. It is translated as CASSLRRGYLTDTQYF.